Listed below are T cell receptor beta chains from one sample, sequenced in a study of blood T cell repertoires in COVID-19. Libraries were prepared by immunoSEQ multiplex PCR; TCRdb keeps only in-frame clonotypes and omits some of them. The data hold around 180,000 clones, with 65% to 90% observed a single time. The source material was peripheral blood. These receptors all stem from a human donor in a cohort sampled during active COVID-19. Each CDR3 is given with its conserved first and last residue. The order of the fields is D gene, clone size, V gene, J gene, CDR3 DNA, CDR3 protein. The D gene is left open where the match is weak. Clone size is shown for a subset of rows, as once, few, many or a class of expanded clone.

NA	NA	TRBV5-4	TRBJ1-2	TGTGCCAGCAGCTTGCAGGGTGGCTATGGCTACACCTTC	CASSLQGGYGYTF
NA	NA	TRBV6-5	TRBJ2-7	TGTGCCAGCAGGGGGCCTTCCTACGAGCAGTACTTC	CASRGPSYEQYF
NA	NA	TRBV6-1	TRBJ2-5	TGTGCCAGCAGTGCCCTATTTCAGGGAAGCCAAGAGACCCAGTACTTC	CASSALFQGSQETQYF
TRBD1	NA	TRBV3-1/TRBV3-2	TRBJ2-7	TGTGCCAGCAGCCAGAACTCCGACTTGACAGGGGGTCTATCCTACGAGCAGTACTTC	CASSQNSDLTGGLSYEQYF
TRBD1	NA	TRBV18	TRBJ2-7	TGTGCCAGCTCACCAAACGGACAGGGAACGGGAGAGCAGTACTTC	CASSPNGQGTGEQYF
NA	NA	TRBV28	TRBJ1-5	TGTGCCAGCAGTTTAGGAGGGGTGGGCAATCAGCCCCAGCATTTT	CASSLGGVGNQPQHF
NA	NA	TRBV27	TRBJ2-1	TGTGCCAGCAGGTGGGGGGGGCTCGGGGATGAGCAGTTCTTC	CASRWGGLGDEQFF
TRBD1	few	TRBV3-1/TRBV3-2	TRBJ2-7	TGTGCCAGCAGCCCACCTGGACAGGGGGATATCTACGAGCAGTACTTC	CASSPPGQGDIYEQYF
NA	NA	TRBV7-9	TRBJ1-4	TGTGCCAGCAGCCTCGCGACAGCGAATGAAAAACTGTTTTTT	CASSLATANEKLFF
NA	few	TRBV4-3	TRBJ2-6	TGCGCCAGCAGCCAATCCATCTCTGGGGCCAACGTCCTGACTTTC	CASSQSISGANVLTF
NA	NA	TRBV5-5	TRBJ2-5	TGTGCCAGCAGCTTGGGGCCTGGGACTGTACAAGAGACCCAGTACTTC	CASSLGPGTVQETQYF
NA	NA	TRBV19	TRBJ2-7	TGTGCCGTCCGCGGGAAGAGCTCCTACGAGCAGTACTTC	CAVRGKSSYEQYF
NA	few	TRBV10-1	TRBJ1-1	TGCGCCAGCAGTGACCACCGGAGGAGGGCGGACACTGAAGCTTTCTTT	CASSDHRRRADTEAFF
TRBD1	NA	TRBV19	TRBJ1-5	TGTGCCAGTAGTTCCGGACAGGGGGGACAGCCCCAGCATTTT	CASSSGQGGQPQHF
TRBD2	NA	TRBV4-3	TRBJ2-1	TGCGCCAGCAGCCAACTAGCGGGGGGCTATGAGCAGTTCTTC	CASSQLAGGYEQFF
NA	NA	TRBV5-8	TRBJ1-1	TGTGCCAGCAGCTTCAGGGTTAACACTGAAGCTTTCTTT	CASSFRVNTEAFF
TRBD2	NA	TRBV27	TRBJ2-7	TGTGCCAGCAGTTTGTCGGGAGGTCCATCCTACGAGCAGTACTTC	CASSLSGGPSYEQYF
TRBD2	NA	TRBV7-6	TRBJ2-7	TGTGCCAGCAGCTTAGAGGGGACTAGCGGCTACGAGCAGTACTTC	CASSLEGTSGYEQYF